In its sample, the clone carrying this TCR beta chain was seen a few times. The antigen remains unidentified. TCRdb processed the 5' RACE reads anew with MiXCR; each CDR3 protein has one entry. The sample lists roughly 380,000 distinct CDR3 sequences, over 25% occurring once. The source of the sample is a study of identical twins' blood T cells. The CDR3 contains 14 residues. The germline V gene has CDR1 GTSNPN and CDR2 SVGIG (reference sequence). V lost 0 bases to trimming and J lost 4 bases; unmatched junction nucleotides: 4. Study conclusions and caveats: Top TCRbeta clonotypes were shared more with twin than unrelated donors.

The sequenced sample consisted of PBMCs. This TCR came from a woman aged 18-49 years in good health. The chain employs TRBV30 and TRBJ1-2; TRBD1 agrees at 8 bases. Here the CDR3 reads CAWSVPGTGYGYTF. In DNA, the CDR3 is TGTGCCTGGAGTGTACCCGGGACAGGCTATGGCTACACCTTC.